The clone carrying this T cell receptor (beta chain) was seen repeatedly, ten times or more. MiXCR, applied by TCRdb to the RT-PCR reads, yields one record per CDR3 protein. The sample lists around 700,000 distinct CDR3 sequences, approximately 15% occurring once. There are 15 residues in the CDR3. Deletions cut 0 bases from V and 5 bases from J, with 13 bases between. Germline V gene lookup returns CDR1 SGHRS and CDR2 YFSETQ. The sequenced sample consisted of memory CD4+ T cells from blood. This chain connects TRBV5-1 to TRBJ2-3; D may be TRBD2 (5 bases). This TCR came from a female donor in good health, serving as a healthy control. CDR3 protein: CASSLEARVGDTQYF. The CDR3 DNA reads TGCGCCAGCAGCTTGGAGGCGAGGGTTGGAGATACGCAGTATTTT.